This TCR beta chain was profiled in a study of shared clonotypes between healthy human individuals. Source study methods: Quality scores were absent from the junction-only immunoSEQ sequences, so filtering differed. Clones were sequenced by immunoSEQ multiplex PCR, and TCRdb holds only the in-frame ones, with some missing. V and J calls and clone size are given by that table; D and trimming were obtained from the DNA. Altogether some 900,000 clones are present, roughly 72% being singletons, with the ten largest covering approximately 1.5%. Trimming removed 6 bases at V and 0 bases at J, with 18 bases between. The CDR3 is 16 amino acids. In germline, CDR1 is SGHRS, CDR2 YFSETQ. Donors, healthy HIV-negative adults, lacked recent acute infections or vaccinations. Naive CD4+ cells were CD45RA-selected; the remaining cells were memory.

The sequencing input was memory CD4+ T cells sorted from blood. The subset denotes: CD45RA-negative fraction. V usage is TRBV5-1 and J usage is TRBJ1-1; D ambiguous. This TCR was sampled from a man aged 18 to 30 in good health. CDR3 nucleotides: TGCGCCAGCACCTCCGGACTCATCTCAATGAACACTGAAGCTTTCTTT. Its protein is CASTSGLISMNTEAFF.